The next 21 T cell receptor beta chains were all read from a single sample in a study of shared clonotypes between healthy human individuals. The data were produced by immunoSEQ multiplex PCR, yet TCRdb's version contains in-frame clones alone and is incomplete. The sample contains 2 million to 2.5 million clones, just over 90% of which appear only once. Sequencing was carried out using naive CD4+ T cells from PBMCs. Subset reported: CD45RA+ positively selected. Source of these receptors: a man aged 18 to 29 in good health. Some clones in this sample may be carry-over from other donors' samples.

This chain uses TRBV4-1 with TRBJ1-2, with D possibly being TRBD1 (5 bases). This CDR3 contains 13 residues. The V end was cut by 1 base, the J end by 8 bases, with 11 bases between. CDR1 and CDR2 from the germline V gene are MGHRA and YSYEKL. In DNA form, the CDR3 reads TGCGCCAGCAGCCAAGGGGACGGCCTAGGCTACACCTTC. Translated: CASSQGDGLGYTF.

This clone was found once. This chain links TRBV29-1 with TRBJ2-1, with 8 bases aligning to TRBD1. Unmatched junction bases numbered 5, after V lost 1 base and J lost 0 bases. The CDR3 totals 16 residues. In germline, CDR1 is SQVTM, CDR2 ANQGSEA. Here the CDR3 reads CSVEVRTGYSYNEQFF. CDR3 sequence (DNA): TGCAGCGTTGAAGTCCGGACAGGGTACTCCTACAATGAGCAGTTCTTC.

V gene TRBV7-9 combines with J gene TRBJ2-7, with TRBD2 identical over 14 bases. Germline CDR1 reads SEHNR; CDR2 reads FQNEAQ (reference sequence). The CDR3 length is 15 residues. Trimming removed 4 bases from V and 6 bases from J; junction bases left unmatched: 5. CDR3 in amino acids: CASSSRLAGGLEQYF. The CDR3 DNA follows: TGTGCCAGCAGCTCCCGACTAGCGGGAGGGCTCGAGCAGTACTTC.

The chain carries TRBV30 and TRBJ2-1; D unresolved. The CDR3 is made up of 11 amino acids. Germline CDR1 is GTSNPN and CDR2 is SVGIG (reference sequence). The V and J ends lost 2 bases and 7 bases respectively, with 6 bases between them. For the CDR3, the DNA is TGTGCCTGGAGTAGGCAGAATGAGCAGTTCTTC. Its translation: CAWSRQNEQFF.

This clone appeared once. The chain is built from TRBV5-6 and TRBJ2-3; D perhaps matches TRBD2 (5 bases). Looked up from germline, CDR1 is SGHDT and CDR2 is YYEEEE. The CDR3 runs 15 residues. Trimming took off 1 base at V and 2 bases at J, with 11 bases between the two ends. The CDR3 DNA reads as TGTGCCAGCAGCTTGCGGACTTTCTCCACAGATACGCAGTATTTT. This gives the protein CASSLRTFSTDTQYF.

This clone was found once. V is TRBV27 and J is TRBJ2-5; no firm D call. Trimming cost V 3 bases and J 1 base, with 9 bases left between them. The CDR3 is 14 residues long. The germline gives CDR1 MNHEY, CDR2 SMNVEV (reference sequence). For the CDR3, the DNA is TGTGCCAGCAGTTTCGGGTGGAGCCAAGAGACCCAGTACTTC. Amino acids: CASSFGWSQETQYF.

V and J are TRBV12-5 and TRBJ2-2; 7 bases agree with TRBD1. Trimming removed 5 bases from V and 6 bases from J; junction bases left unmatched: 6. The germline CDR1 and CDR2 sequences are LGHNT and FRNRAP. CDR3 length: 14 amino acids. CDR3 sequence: CASGTTGTPGELFF. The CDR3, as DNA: TGTGCTAGTGGTACGACAGGGACCCCCGGGGAGCTGTTTTTT.

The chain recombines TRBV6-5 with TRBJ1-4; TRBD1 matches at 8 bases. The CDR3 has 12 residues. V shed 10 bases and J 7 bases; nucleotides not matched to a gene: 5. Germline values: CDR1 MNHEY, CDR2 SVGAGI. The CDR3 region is CATKTGAEKLFF. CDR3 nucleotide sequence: TGTGCCACTAAGACAGGGGCTGAAAAACTGTTTTTT.

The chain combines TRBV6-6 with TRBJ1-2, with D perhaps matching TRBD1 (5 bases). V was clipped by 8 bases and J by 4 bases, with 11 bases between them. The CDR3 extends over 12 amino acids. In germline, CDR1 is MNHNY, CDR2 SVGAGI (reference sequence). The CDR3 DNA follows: TGTGCCAGCTCGACAGACCTCTATGGCTACACCTTC. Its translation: CASSTDLYGYTF.

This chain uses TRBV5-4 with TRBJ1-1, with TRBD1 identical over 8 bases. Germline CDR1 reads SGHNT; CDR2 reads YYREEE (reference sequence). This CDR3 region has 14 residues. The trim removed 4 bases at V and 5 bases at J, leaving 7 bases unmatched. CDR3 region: CASSENTGGTEAFF. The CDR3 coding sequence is TGTGCCAGCAGCGAAAATACAGGGGGGACTGAAGCTTTCTTT.

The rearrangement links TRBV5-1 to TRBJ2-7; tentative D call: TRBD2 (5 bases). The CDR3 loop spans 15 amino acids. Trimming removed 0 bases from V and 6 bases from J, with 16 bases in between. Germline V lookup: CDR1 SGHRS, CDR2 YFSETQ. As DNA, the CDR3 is TGCGCCAGCAGCTTGGGGGGAGTCCCCGCAGCCGAGCAGTACTTC. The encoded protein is CASSLGGVPAAEQYF.

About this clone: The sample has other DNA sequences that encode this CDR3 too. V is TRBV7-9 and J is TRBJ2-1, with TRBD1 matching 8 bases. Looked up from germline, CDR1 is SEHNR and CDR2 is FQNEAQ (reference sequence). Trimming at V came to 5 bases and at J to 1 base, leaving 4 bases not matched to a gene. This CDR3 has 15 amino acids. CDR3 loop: CASSQTGGSYNEQFF. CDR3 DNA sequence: TGTGCCAGCAGCCAAACAGGGGGTTCCTACAATGAGCAGTTCTTC.

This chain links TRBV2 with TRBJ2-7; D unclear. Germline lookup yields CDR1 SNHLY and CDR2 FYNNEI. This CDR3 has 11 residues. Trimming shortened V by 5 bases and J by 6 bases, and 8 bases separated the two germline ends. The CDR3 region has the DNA TGTGCCAGCAGTCTACTTACCGAGCAGTACTTC. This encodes CASSLLTEQYF.

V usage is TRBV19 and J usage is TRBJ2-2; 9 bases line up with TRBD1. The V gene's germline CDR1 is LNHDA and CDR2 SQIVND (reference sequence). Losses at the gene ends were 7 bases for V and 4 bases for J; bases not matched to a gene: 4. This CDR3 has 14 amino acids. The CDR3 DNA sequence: TGTGCCAGTAAACAGGGGGCGAGCACCGGGGAGCTGTTTTTT. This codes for CASKQGASTGELFF.

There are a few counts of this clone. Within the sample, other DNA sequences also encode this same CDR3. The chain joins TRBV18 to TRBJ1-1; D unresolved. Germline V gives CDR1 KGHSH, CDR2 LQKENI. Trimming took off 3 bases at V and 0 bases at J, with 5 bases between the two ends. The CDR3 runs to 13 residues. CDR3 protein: CASSPSVNTEAFF. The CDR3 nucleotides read TGTGCCAGCTCACCCTCGGTGAACACTGAAGCTTTCTTT.

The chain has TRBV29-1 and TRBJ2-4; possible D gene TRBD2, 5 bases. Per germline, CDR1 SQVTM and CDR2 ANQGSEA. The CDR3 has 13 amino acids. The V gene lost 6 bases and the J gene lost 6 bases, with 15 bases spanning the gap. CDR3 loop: CSVFRPGSNIQYF. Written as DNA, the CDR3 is TGCAGCGTATTCCGCCCGGGGTCAAACATTCAGTACTTC.

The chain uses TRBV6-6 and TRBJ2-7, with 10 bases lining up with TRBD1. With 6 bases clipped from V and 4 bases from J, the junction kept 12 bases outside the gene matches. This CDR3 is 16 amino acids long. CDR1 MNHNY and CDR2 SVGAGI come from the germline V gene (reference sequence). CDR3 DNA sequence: TGTGCCAGCAGGGGGACAGGGGACCCCCGGGCGTACGAGCAGTACTTC. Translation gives CASRGTGDPRAYEQYF.

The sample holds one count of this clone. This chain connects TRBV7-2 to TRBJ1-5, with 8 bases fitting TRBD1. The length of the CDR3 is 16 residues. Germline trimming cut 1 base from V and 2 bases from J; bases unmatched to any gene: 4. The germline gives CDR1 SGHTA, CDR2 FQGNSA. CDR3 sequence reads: CASSLEGQVGNQPQHF. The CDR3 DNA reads TGTGCCAGCAGCTTAGAGGGACAGGTAGGCAATCAGCCCCAGCATTTT.

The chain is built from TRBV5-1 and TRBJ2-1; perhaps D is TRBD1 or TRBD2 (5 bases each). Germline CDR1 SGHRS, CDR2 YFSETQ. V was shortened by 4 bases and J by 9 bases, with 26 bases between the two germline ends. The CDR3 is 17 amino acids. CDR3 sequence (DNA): TGCGCCAGCAGCCCTACGTGGGGGAGCCCCGGTTTGGGTGAGCAGTTCTTC. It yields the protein CASSPTWGSPGLGEQFF.

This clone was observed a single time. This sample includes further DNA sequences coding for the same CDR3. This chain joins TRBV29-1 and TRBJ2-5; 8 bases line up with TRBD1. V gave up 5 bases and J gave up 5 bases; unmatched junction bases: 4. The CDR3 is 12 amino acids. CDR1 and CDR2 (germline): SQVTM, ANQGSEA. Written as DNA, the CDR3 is TGCAGCGTTCGGACAGGGCAGGAGACCCAGTACTTC. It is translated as CSVRTGQETQYF.

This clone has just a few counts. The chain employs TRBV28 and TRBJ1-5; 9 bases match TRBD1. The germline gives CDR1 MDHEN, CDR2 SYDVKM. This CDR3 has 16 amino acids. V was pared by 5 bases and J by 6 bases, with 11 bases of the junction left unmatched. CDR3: CASSQGSGQGPQPQHF. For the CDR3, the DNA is TGTGCCAGCAGTCAGGGCTCGGGACAGGGCCCTCAGCCCCAGCATTTT.